This T cell receptor (beta chain) comes out of a study of radiotherapy plus CTLA-4 blockade in lung cancer. Study details: Of all patients, more than 15% responded objectively and approximately 31% showed disease control.

Only in-frame clones appear in the TCRdb table, and some are missing; sequencing was by immunoSEQ multiplex PCR. This table holds 30,000 or so clones, approximately 80% found once. Study results and limitations: Blood saw expansion of tumor-derived TCR clones after radiotherapy plus ipilimumab. How blood T cell clones changed early, along with interferon-beta, reportedly forecast response best.

This clone was recorded a few times. Its antigen is still unknown. Germline V CDR1 and CDR2: MGHRA, YSYEKL. J gave up 7 bases and V 1 base, and 8 bases lay outside the gene matches. The CDR3 is 16 amino acids. The source is a human donor with non-small cell lung cancer who had stable disease on radiotherapy plus ipilimumab. This sample comprised peripheral blood, obtained from a patient treated with radiotherapy plus ipilimumab. The chain employs TRBV4-1 and TRBJ1-4; 8 nucleotides line up with TRBD1. DNA for the CDR3: TGCGCCAGCAGCCAAGTCGGCGGCAGGGGGCGTGAAAAACTGTTTTTT. Protein sequence: CASSQVGGRGREKLFF.